This TCR beta chain was sequenced during a study of shared T cell receptors in the human thymus. The assay was immunoSEQ multiplex PCR, and TCRdb's table has in-frame clones only and misses some. The sample has 700,000 or so clones, 70% to 90% seen once. The CDR3 covers 17 residues. After removal of 5 bases from V and 2 bases from J, the junction contained 10 bases not matched to a gene. The germline V gene encodes CDR1 MDHEN and CDR2 SYDVKM. This clone was picked up a small number of times. This same sample was also part of a study on human thymus T cells. That report adds: It was from resections taken during corrective heart surgery that the thymus tissue came. It looked as if thymic and blood repertoires used V and J genes in a biased way. In unrelated individuals, thymic repertoires overlapped highly, according to related research.

This clonotype was sampled from a girl under three years old with a congenital heart defect. Input material: thymocytes. The J gene is TRBJ2-7, the V gene TRBV28; 12 nucleotides match TRBD2. CDR3 sequence reads: CASSPTSGGSPPYEQYF. The CDR3 nucleotides are TGTGCCAGCAGTCCGACTAGCGGGGGTTCACCCCCCTACGAGCAGTACTTC.